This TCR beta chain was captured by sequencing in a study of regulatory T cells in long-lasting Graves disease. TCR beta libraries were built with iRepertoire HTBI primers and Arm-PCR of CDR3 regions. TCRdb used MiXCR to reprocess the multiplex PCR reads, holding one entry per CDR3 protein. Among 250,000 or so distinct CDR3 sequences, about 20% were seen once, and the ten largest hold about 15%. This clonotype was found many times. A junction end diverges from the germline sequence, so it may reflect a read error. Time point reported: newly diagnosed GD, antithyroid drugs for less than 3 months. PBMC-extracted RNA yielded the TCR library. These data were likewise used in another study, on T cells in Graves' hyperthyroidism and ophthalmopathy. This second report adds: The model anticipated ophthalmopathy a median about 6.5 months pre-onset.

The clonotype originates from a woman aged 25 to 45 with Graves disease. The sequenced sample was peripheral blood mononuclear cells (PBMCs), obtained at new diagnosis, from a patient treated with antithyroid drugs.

The DNA of the CDR3 is TGTGCCAGCAGCTTAGGGGGATCTGGAAACACCATATATTTT. This codes for CASSLGGSGNTIYF. This chain links TRBV12-3 or TRBV12-4 with TRBJ1-3, with D perhaps TRBD1 (6 bases). CDR3 length: 14 amino acids.